The following is a TCR beta chain sequence with its context. As processed by the authors: Quantification of nucleated cells was approximated via reference gene primer amplification. Clones were sequenced by immunoSEQ multiplex PCR, and TCRdb holds only the in-frame ones, with some missing. That table furnishes V, J and clone size, whereas the DNA furnished D and trimming. The repertoire includes fewer than 350,000 clones, approximately 86% of them detected once, and approximately 14% sits in the top ten. The data were obtained in a study of blood T cell repertoires in COVID-19. Background on the study: In each case, the material was cDNA or gDNA derived from T cells, B-cell-depleted T cells, or PBMCs.

Seattle's enrolled individuals joined amid active infection and were then monitored longitudinally. The CDR3 spans 15 residues. Trimming at V came to 0 bases and at J to 4 bases, leaving 2 bases not matched to a gene. Germline lookup yields CDR1 SGDLS and CDR2 YYNGEE. The receptor comes from a woman in her 70s with COVID-19, enrolled during active disease. Sequencing was done on a sample of peripheral blood. The gene calls are TRBV9 and TRBJ2-7, with TRBD2 matching over 12 bases. The CDR3 DNA reads TGTGCCAGCAGCGTAGGGACTAGCGGGGATTACGAGCAGTACTTC. This sequence encodes CASSVGTSGDYEQYF.